This T cell receptor beta chain was profiled in a study of CD8 T cells in ankylosing spondylitis. This clonotype was seen at least ten times. From the 5' RACE reads, TCRdb called clonotypes with MiXCR, one entry per CDR3 protein. The sample comprises fewer than 250,000 distinct CDR3 sequences, roughly 10% of which are singletons, and 21% rests with the top ten. This receptor was identified in a male donor with ankylosing spondylitis or in good health (not recorded which). Sequenced sample: blood, either unsorted or a sorted T cell fraction (not recorded which).

CDR3 DNA sequence: TGCGCCAGCAGCTCGACATTCTTGGGTTCCAACACAGATACGCAGTATTTT. Protein sequence: CASSSTFLGSNTDTQYF. The gene calls are TRBV5-1 and TRBJ2-3; D is unresolved. Per the germline V gene, CDR1 is SGHRS and CDR2 is YFSETQ. The CDR3 sequence is 17 residues long. With 3 bases removed from V and 2 bases from J, the gap between germline ends came to 19 bases. The full variable domain, rest sourced from reference TRBV5-1 and TRBJ2-3, is KAGVTQTPRYLIKTRGQQVTLSCSPISGHRSVSWYQQTPGQGLQFLFEYFSETQRNKGNFPGRFSGRQFSNSRSEMNVSTLELGDSALYLCASSSTFLGSNTDTQYFGPGTRLTVL.